This TCR beta chain appears in the sequencing data of a study of OX40 agonist ivuxolimab in advanced cancers. Study at large: Patients' therapy was ivuxolimab, an antibody that acts as an agonist of OX40 (CD134). Averaging around 60 years in age, with a range of about 23 to 90, the cohort was 65% to 85% male.

Germline V lookup: CDR1 SGHVS, CDR2 FQNEAQ. The ends were cut back, 5 bases at V and 0 bases at J, with 8 bases in the middle. This CDR3 comprises 14 residues. A note on this clone: Its antigen is undetermined.

Study findings and constraints: By week 6 at 0.1 to 3.0 mg/kg, blood CD4+ and CD8+ T cells had expanded clonally. More expanded clones were found, on average, in CD8+ than in CD4+ T cells.

The method was immunoSEQ multiplex PCR; TCRdb's version includes in-frame clones alone and lacks a portion of them. The table records 60,000 or so clones, around 80% of them present only once. This chain links TRBV7-8 with TRBJ1-3; possibly TRBD1 for D (5 bases). The sample consisted of CD4+ or CD8+ T cells sorted from blood, taken in a trial of the OX40 agonist ivuxolimab. This clonotype was obtained from an adult with an advanced solid tumor such as melanoma, head and neck, liver or kidney cancer. This CDR3 reads CASSLDSSGNTIYF. The CDR3 region has the DNA TGTGCCAGCAGCCTAGACAGCTCTGGAAACACCATATATTTT.